One and the same sample provided the 21 T cell receptor beta chains below, sequenced in a study of T cell responses to AZD1222 COVID-19 vaccine. The protocol was immunoSEQ multiplex PCR, while the TCRdb copy is restricted to in-frame clones and leaves out a portion. The sample contains over 70,000 clones, roughly 80% of which appear only once. The source was peripheral blood, collected 28 days after the second dose of the MenACWY control vaccine. These receptors were obtained from an adult who received the MenACWY meningococcal vaccine as a control.

The chain has TRBV7-8 and TRBJ1-4, with a possible D match to TRBD1 (6 bases). Germline assignment: CDR1 SGHVS and CDR2 FQNEAQ. V lost 1 base and J 2 bases, leaving 26 bases between the germline ends. There are 21 residues in the CDR3. CDR3 DNA sequence: TGTGCCAGCAGCTTAGGTCGCCGGGGGGCGACCCTCACACTCACTAATGAAAAACTGTTTTTT. Translation gives CASSLGRRGATLTLTNEKLFF.

The J gene is TRBJ1-4, the V gene TRBV2; 7 bases match TRBD1. CDR1 and CDR2 from the germline V gene are SNHLY and FYNNEI. The CDR3 sequence is 14 residues long. V lost 8 bases and J lost 12; bases outside the gene matches: 15. Here the CDR3 reads CASSRDSQMMELFF. The CDR3 bases are TGTGCCAGCTCTCGGGACAGCCAAATGATGGAACTGTTTTTT.

This clone was found a few times. The chain employs TRBV15 and TRBJ1-4; 7 nucleotides line up with TRBD1. This CDR3 comprises 17 residues. The V gene's germline CDR1 is LNHNV and CDR2 YYDKDF (reference sequence). V dropped 2 bases and J dropped 6; count of bases not matched to a gene: 12. CDR3 sequence reads: CATSRIDRDATDEKLFF. The CDR3 region has the DNA TGTGCCACCAGCAGAATTGACAGGGACGCAACAGATGAAAAACTGTTTTTT.

The genes are TRBV4-1 and TRBJ2-7, with D possibly matching TRBD2 (5 bases). CDR3 length equals 13 residues. Germline V gene data show CDR1 as MGHRA and CDR2 as YSYEKL. Trimming pared 4 bases from V and 1 base from J, leaving 8 bases between. This CDR3 is CASSPPGSYEQYF. The CDR3 bases are TGCGCCAGCAGCCCCCCGGGGTCCTACGAGCAGTACTTC.

On this clone itself: At the DNA level, this CDR3 is encoded by other sequences in the same sample as well. This chain joins TRBV9 and TRBJ2-2; the match to TRBD1 covers 8 bases. Germline V gene sequence: CDR1 SGDLS, CDR2 YYNGEE. V shed 0 bases and J 5 bases; nucleotides not matched to a gene: 6. This CDR3 has 16 amino acids. The CDR3 reads CASSVETGGNTGELFF. The CDR3, as DNA: TGTGCCAGCAGCGTAGAAACAGGGGGGAATACCGGGGAGCTGTTTTTT.

This chain uses TRBV28 with TRBJ2-5; TRBD2 matches at 7 bases. Germline V gives CDR1 MDHEN, CDR2 SYDVKM. This CDR3 comprises 13 residues. The junction had 3 bases not matched to a gene; V was cut back by 6 bases and J by 2 bases. The chain's CDR3 is CASRPGLQETQYF. The CDR3 bases are TGTGCCAGCAGGCCGGGACTACAAGAGACCCAGTACTTC. Full variable domain (outside the CDR3, taken from reference TRBV28 and TRBJ2-5): DVKVTQSSRYLVKRTGEKVFLECVQDMDHENMFWYRQDPGLGLRLIYFSYDVKMKEKGDIPEGYSVSREKKERFSLILESASTNQTSMYLCASRPGLQETQYFGPGTRLLVL.

J is TRBJ1-6 and V is TRBV6-2 or TRBV6-3; D possibly corresponds to TRBD1 (6 bases). Trimming removed 2 bases from V and 7 bases from J, with 12 bases in between. CDR1 and CDR2 from the germline V gene are MNHEY and SVGEGT. The CDR3 runs to 15 residues. The CDR3 sequence: CASSYQRTENSPLHF. The CDR3 DNA reads TGTGCCAGCAGTTACCAGAGGACAGAAAATTCACCCCTCCACTTT.

The chain recombines TRBV30 with TRBJ2-1; TRBD2 agrees at 10 bases. V lost 5 bases, J lost 6 bases, and 10 bases stayed unmatched. CDR1 is GTSNPN and CDR2 is SVGIG in the germline V gene (reference sequence). The CDR3 is made up of 15 amino acids. CDR3 sequence: CAWGRGASGSNEQFF. The CDR3 region has the DNA TGTGCCTGGGGAAGAGGCGCTAGCGGGAGCAATGAGCAGTTCTTC.

This clone was observed a single time. V usage is TRBV11-2 and J usage is TRBJ2-7; possible D gene TRBD1, 6 bases. V shed 0 bases and J shed 6 bases, with 12 bases lying between them. The V gene's germline CDR1 is SGHAT and CDR2 FQNNGV. The CDR3 covers 14 residues. The CDR3, as DNA: TGTGCCAGCAGCTTAGATCTAGGGGGTCTCGAGCAGTACTTC. This translates into CASSLDLGGLEQYF.

The chain is built from TRBV10-3 and TRBJ1-1; the D is unclear. Per the germline V gene, CDR1 is ENHRY and CDR2 is SYGVKD. The CDR3 contains 13 residues. Trimming shortened V by 0 bases and J by 2 bases, and 4 bases separated the two germline ends. Here the CDR3 reads CAISESDNTEAFF. The CDR3 region has the DNA TGTGCCATCAGTGAGTCAGATAACACTGAAGCTTTCTTT.

The chain links TRBV2 to TRBJ1-1; D might be TRBD1 (5 bases). Germline CDR1 reads SNHLY; CDR2 reads FYNNEI. The CDR3 loop spans 14 amino acids. With 2 bases removed from V and 5 bases from J, the gap between germline ends came to 12 bases. CDR3 loop: CASSELQGITEAFF. CDR3 in DNA: TGTGCCAGCAGTGAACTGCAGGGTATTACTGAAGCTTTCTTT.

This clone was seen only once. The rearrangement uses TRBV6-1 and TRBJ2-7; D is unresolved. V was cut by 1 base and J by 0 bases, with 7 bases left in between. From germline, CDR1 is MNHNS and CDR2 SASEGT. There are 14 residues in the CDR3. The CDR3 spells CASSEEGYSYEQYF. The CDR3 DNA is TGTGCCAGCAGTGAAGAAGGTTACTCCTACGAGCAGTACTTC.

This chain connects TRBV9 to TRBJ2-5; 8 bases align to TRBD2. Germline V lookup: CDR1 SGDLS, CDR2 YYNGEE. J lost 1 base, V lost 0 bases, and 5 bases had no gene match. This CDR3 has 16 residues. This chain's CDR3 is CASSVGGRGGQETQYF. The CDR3 DNA reads as TGTGCCAGCAGCGTAGGAGGACGGGGGGGCCAAGAGACCCAGTACTTC.

In its sample, this clone was seen a few times. The chain couples TRBV24-1 to TRBJ1-4; D is unclear. The ends were cut back, 4 bases at V and 11 bases at J, with 19 bases in the middle. This CDR3 is 15 amino acids long. CDR1 and CDR2 from the germline V gene are KGHDR and SFDVKD. CDR3: CATSDLLDVGGKLFF. CDR3 DNA: TGTGCCACCAGTGACCTCCTAGACGTGGGAGGCAAACTGTTTTTT.

This chain connects TRBV5-1 to TRBJ2-3, with D uncertain. Looked up from germline, CDR1 is SGHRS and CDR2 is YFSETQ. V was pared by 1 base and J by 0 bases, with 9 bases between. This CDR3 contains 15 residues. The CDR3 here is CASSLLPLSTDTQYF. DNA for the CDR3: TGCGCCAGCAGCTTGCTACCGCTTAGCACAGATACGCAGTATTTT.

The chain carries TRBV6-5 and TRBJ2-5; TRBD2 is a possible D gene (5 bases). This CDR3 contains 14 residues. Germline loops: CDR1 MNHEY, CDR2 SVGAGI. V was trimmed by 0 bases and J by 5 bases, leaving 10 bases between them. The CDR3 sequence: CASSYSSGGETQYF. CDR3 coding DNA: TGTGCCAGCAGTTACTCGAGCGGCGGGGAGACCCAGTACTTC.

The chain recombines TRBV7-2 with TRBJ2-6; tentatively, D is TRBD2 (6 bases). V lost 0 bases and J lost 0, with 12 bases in between. Germline V gene data show CDR1 as SGHTA and CDR2 as FQGNSA. This CDR3 is built from 18 residues. The CDR3 sequence: CASSLAGGRFSGANVLTF. The CDR3 DNA reads as TGTGCCAGCAGCTTAGCGGGGGGACGGTTCTCTGGGGCCAACGTCCTGACTTTC.

The chain carries TRBV7-9 and TRBJ2-2; D uncertain. Germline loops: CDR1 SEHNR, CDR2 FQNEAQ (reference sequence). V was trimmed by 2 bases and J by 4 bases, leaving 5 bases between them. The CDR3 runs to 13 residues. CDR3 in DNA: TGTGCCAGCAGCTTAATTAGCACCGGGGAGCTGTTTTTT. Its protein is CASSLISTGELFF. The full variable domain, with the rest looked up from reference TRBV7-9 and TRBJ2-2, is DTGVSQNPRHKITKRGQNVTFRCDPISEHNRLYWYRQTLGQGPEFLTYFQNEAQLEKSRLLSDRFSAERPKGSFSTLEIQRTEQGDSAMYLCASSLISTGELFFGEGSRLTVL.

The chain has TRBV5-1 and TRBJ2-4, with D perhaps TRBD2 (5 bases). The CDR3 is 16 residues long. Germline CDR1 is SGHRS and CDR2 is YFSETQ. With 4 bases removed from V and 0 bases from J, the gap between germline ends came to 14 bases. CDR3 sequence: CASSPSGGLAKNIQYF. CDR3 nucleotide sequence: TGCGCCAGCAGCCCCTCGGGCGGACTAGCCAAAAACATTCAGTACTTC. Based on the CDR3 plus reference TRBV5-1 and TRBJ2-4, the full variable domain is KAGVTQTPRYLIKTRGQQVTLSCSPISGHRSVSWYQQTPGQGLQFLFEYFSETQRNKGNFPGRFSGRQFSNSRSEMNVSTLELGDSALYLCASSPSGGLAKNIQYFGAGTRLSVL.

The chain couples TRBV6-2 or TRBV6-3 to TRBJ2-2, with no clear D. Trimming took 3 bases from V and 1 from J, leaving 6 bases between them. Germline assignment: CDR1 MNHEY and CDR2 SVGEGT. The CDR3 runs to 14 residues. This CDR3 reads CASSYLRNTGELFF. Here the CDR3 DNA reads TGTGCCAGCAGTTATCTCAGGAACACCGGGGAGCTGTTTTTT.

The V call is TRBV30, the J call TRBJ1-1; D remains unclear. Deletions cut 3 bases from V and 0 bases from J, with 5 bases between. CDR1 is GTSNPN, CDR2 SVGIG, per germline (reference sequence). The CDR3 runs to 12 residues. DNA of the CDR3: TGTGCCTGGAGGAGGGTGAACACTGAAGCTTTCTTT. As protein: CAWRRVNTEAFF. Drawing the rest from reference TRBV30 and TRBJ1-1, the complete variable domain is SQTIHQWPATLVQPVGSPLSLECTVEGTSNPNLYWYRQAAGRGLQLLFYSVGIGQISSEVPQNLSASRPQDRQFILSSKKLLLSDSGFYLCAWRRVNTEAFFGQGTRLTVV.